The source of this TCR beta chain is a study of T cell repertoires and HLA-DP antigens. Study information: One stimulator alloantigen differed from self by one groove amino acid; the other by ten.

This CDR3 is 17 amino acids long. V was clipped by 0 bases and J by 1 base; unmatched bases: 4. The germline V gene encodes CDR1 MGHRA and CDR2 YSYEKL. As regards this clone: Its antigen remains unidentified.

The assay was immunoSEQ multiplex PCR, and TCRdb's table has in-frame clones only and misses some. The sample contains about 89,000 clones, about 89% of which appear only once. Sequenced input: CD4+ T cells from PBMCs. This TCR derives from a man aged 50 to 60 in good health and CMV-seronegative. This sequence joins TRBV4-1 and TRBJ2-5; 11 positions match TRBD2. The CDR3 here is CASSQDGGTSGQETQYF. In DNA, the CDR3 is TGCGCCAGCAGCCAAGATGGGGGGACTAGCGGCCAAGAGACCCAGTACTTC.